This note documents a single T cell receptor beta chain sequence. This record comes from a study of shared T cell receptors in the human thymus. TCRdb's copy holds only in-frame clones and misses some; the assay was immunoSEQ multiplex PCR. Among more than 550,000 clones listed, 70% to 90% were seen once. The CDR3 sequence is 17 residues long. Germline assignment: CDR1 SEHNR and CDR2 FQNEAQ (reference sequence). V dropped 5 bases and J dropped 3 bases, with 21 bases sitting between them. The same specimen was also included in a second study, on human thymus T cells. From that report: Donors were healthy Finnish infants having corrective surgery for congenital heart defects. Thymic tissue was derived from resections collected during corrective heart surgery. Among thymic and blood repertoires, usage of V and J genes appeared biased. Thymic TCR repertoires of unrelated people reportedly overlapped highly.

What was sequenced was thymocytes. This chain uses TRBV7-9 with TRBJ2-3; perhaps TRBD2 as D (6 bases). The TCR originated in a boy under three years old with a congenital heart defect. CDR3 amino acids: CASSILRLAGITDTQYF. CDR3 coding DNA: TGTGCCAGCAGCATACTTCGTTTGGCGGGAATAACAGATACGCAGTATTTT.